This TCR beta chain was profiled in a study of blood T cell repertoires in COVID-19 (TCRdb year 2020). Describing the broader study: The collaborator samples originated in the United States, Italy and Spain and spanned the acute and convalescent phases of COVID-19. The sample metadata nearly always contained a de-identified subject ID, COVID-19 status, age in years and sex. Where available, HLA class I and class II types were obtained from metadata supplied by the sample provider rather than from assay-based typing. Samples came from the ongoing ImmuneRACE study (first 160 participants) plus 1,254 subjects from 6 global collaborators. Deeply sampled blood TCRbeta repertoires from subjects exposed to, actively infected with, or recovered from COVID-19 were included in the dataset. The prospective study material was composed of cDNA or gDNA derived from T cells, B-cell-depleted T cells, or PBMCs. The repertoires were made available in a free public database intended to serve as a resource for research on the immune response to SARS-CoV-2.

With respect to this clone: Its specific antigen is unknown. Base-call qualities are not available, and no considerably larger clone is one nucleotide away.

Broad study findings and their caveats: The amount of clinical and demographic metadata varied by source and participant and was provided uncurated.

CDR1 GTSNPN and CDR2 SVGIG are derived from the germline V gene (reference sequence). The CDR3 covers 13 residues, taking in both the cysteine and the phenylalanine. The read is trimmed to its CDR3 DNA, 39 bases read in frame from base 1. V is clipped by 5 bases and J by 7 bases, and the sequence between their germline boundaries is 15 bases long. In Seattle, one collaborating source enrolled patients while the infection was active and tracked those patients longitudinally over the course of disease. The collaborating institutions used their own protocols to collect whole blood in K2EDTA tubes. For TCRbeta analysis, collaborator samples were shipped as frozen whole blood, as isolated PBMCs, or as DNA extracted from either sample type. TCRbeta CDR3 regions were amplified from genomic DNA using the immunoSEQ Assay, a bias-controlled multiplex PCR. Concerning the study's data processing: Nucleated cell counts per sample were estimated from amplification of reference gene primers within the assay. To quantify the absolute abundance of each unique TCRbeta CDR3 rearrangement, sequence reads were collapsed and filtered. For each sample, productive Simpson clonality was calculated by taking the square root of Simpson's diversity index across productive rearrangements. Here the immuneACCESS table is served through TCRdb, limited to in-frame sequences with V and J called. Missing clones are a known gap in these copies; in checked studies unresolved V genes cover under half, and the rest lacks a known reason. D and trimming come from the DNA, and the V and J calls and clone size come from that table. The sample table contains hundreds of thousands of clones; only one count was recorded for around 86% of them. The top ten clonotypes cover roughly 6.3% of the sample.

The clonotype originates from a woman aged 45-60 years with COVID-19, enrolled during active disease. The chain is made from TRBV30 and TRBJ1-5, with the D gene uncertain. The sequenced sample consisted of peripheral blood. The DNA reads as follows: TGTGCCTGGGAAGGGAGGCTGGGCCAGCCCCAGCATTTT. This translates into CAWEGRLGQPQHF. Supplemented by the reference TRBV30 and TRBJ1-5 proteins around the CDR3, the complete variable domain is SQTIHQWPATLVQPVGSPLSLECTVEGTSNPNLYWYRQAAGRGLQLLFYSVGIGQISSEVPQNLSASRPQDRQFILSSKKLLLSDSGFYLCAWEGRLGQPQHFGDGTRLSIL.